This TCR beta chain came from a study of metastatic and nonmetastatic thyroid tumors. The wider study: The comparison covered peripheral blood and tumor or nodule tissue in malignant and benign thyroid patients.

Study-wide points: Significantly higher TCR beta diversity was reportedly seen in malignant thyroid tumors than benign nodules, in blood and tumor.

Per the study methods: Variation in CDR3 across clinicopathological groups served as the basis for constructing a distant-metastasis classifier in papillary thyroid cancer. TCRdb re-processed the PCR reads through MiXCR. The V and J calls, along with clone size, are taken from TCRdb and not from the paper's own processing. The sample gives under 5,000 clones, approximately 22% of which show up once; about 22% is in the top ten. With respect to this clone: Its antigen is as yet unknown. The germline gene is not matched at one end of the junction; a read error may be the cause.

Ahead of thyroid surgery, no patient had received treatment of any kind. This receptor was identified in a male donor with papillary thyroid cancer or a benign thyroid nodule (not recorded which). Some clones in this sample may be carry-over from other donors' samples. The sequenced sample consisted of tumor tissue.

The CDR3 DNA reads as TGTGCCCGGAGTGTACGAGGAACGGGGGCCAACGTCCTGACTTTC. Its translation is CARSVRGTGANVLTF. The chain couples TRBV30 to TRBJ2-6, with unresolved D. Germline CDR1 is GTSNPN and CDR2 is SVGIG (reference sequence). There are 15 residues in the CDR3. The full variable domain, its missing parts supplied by reference TRBV30 and TRBJ2-6, is SQTIHQWPATLVQPVGSPLSLECTVEGTSNPNLYWYRQAAGRGLQLLFYSVGIGQISSEVPQNLSASRPQDRQFILSSKKLLLSDSGFYLCARSVRGTGANVLTFGAGSRLTVL.